This T cell receptor beta chain appears in the sequencing data of a study of T cell repertoires in cytomegalovirus infection. Study-level information: Public TCR beta signatures were indicative of both CMV infection and a matching HLA type.

In germline, CDR1 is SGHVS, CDR2 FQNEAQ. The CDR3 loop spans 14 amino acids. Trimming removed 3 bases at V and 11 bases at J, with 19 bases between. Of note for this clonotype: No antigen is known for it.

TCRdb itself ran the reads through MiXCR, one entry per CDR3 protein. The table records approximately 71,000 distinct CDR3 sequences, 20% of them present only once. The source is a human donor in good health (CMV status not recorded). Some clones in this sample may be carry-over from other donors' samples. The V call is TRBV7-8, the J call TRBJ1-1; unclear D gene. The material was CD8+ T cells from cultured PBMCs, obtained from culture after CMV antigen stimulation. The CDR3 DNA sequence: TGTGCCAGCAGCTTCTCGGGCGGAACTCGTGAGGCTTTCTTT. It translates to CASSFSGGTREAFF. Using reference TRBV7-8 and TRBJ1-1 for the parts outside the CDR3, the full variable domain is GAGVSQSPRYKVAKRGQDVALRCDPISGHVSLFWYQQALGQGPEFLTYFQNEAQLDKSGLPSDRFFAERPEGSVSTLKIQRTQQEDSAVYLCASSFSGGTREAFFGQGTRLTVV.